This T cell receptor (beta chain) was recovered during a study of T-cell memory formation after mild COVID-19. The study, taken as a whole, reports: Pre-infection memory already had some responding clones, implying cross-reactive memory joined. CD4+ clones that contracted lay mainly in CM and EM; CD8+ ones lay in EMRA. Later expanders leaned toward CD4+, whereas clones contracting from day 15 to 85 were balanced CD4/CD8.

Trimming removed 4 bases at V and 4 bases at J, with 20 bases between. CDR1 and CDR2 (germline): LGHDT, YNNKEL (reference sequence). The CDR3 extends over 16 amino acids. TCRdb re-called the 5' RACE reads with MiXCR, one entry per CDR3 protein. The table shows approximately 580,000 distinct CDR3 sequences, with roughly 20% occurring only once. In this sample, this clonotype turned up a few times. The antigen is unknown. V usage is TRBV3-1 and J usage is TRBJ2-7; a weak D match, TRBD2 (5 bases). The source material was PBMCs or a T cell subset sorted from them (not recorded which). The TCR originated in an adult woman who had mild COVID-19 (a few samples of this study predate the infection). Cell type and time point are not known. The CDR3 DNA is TGTGCCAGCAGCCCTTCCGGGATAGACGTCGGTTACGAGCAGTACTTC. Protein sequence: CASSPSGIDVGYEQYF.